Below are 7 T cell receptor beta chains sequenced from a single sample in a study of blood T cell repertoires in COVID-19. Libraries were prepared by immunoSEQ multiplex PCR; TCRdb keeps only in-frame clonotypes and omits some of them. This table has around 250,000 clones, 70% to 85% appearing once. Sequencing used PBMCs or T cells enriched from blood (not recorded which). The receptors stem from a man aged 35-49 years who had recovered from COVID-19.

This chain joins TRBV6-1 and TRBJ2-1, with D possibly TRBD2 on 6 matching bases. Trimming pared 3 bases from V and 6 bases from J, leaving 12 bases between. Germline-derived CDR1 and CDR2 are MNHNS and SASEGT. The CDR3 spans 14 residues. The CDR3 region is CASSDRESLNEQFF. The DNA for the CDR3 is TGTGCCAGCAGTGACCGGGAGTCTCTCAATGAGCAGTTCTTC.

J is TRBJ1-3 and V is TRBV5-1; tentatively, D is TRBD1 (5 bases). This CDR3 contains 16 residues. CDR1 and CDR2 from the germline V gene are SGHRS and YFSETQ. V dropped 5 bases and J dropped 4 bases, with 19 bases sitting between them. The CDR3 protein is CASREGPQLGGNTIYF. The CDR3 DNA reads TGCGCCAGCAGGGAGGGGCCGCAGCTAGGAGGAAACACCATATATTTT.

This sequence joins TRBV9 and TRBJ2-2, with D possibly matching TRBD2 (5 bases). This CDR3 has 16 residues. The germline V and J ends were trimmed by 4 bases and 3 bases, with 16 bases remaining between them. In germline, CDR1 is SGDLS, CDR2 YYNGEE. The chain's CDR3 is CASSPRGNSYTGELFF. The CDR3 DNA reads TGTGCCAGCAGCCCGAGAGGGAATAGTTACACCGGGGAGCTGTTTTTT.

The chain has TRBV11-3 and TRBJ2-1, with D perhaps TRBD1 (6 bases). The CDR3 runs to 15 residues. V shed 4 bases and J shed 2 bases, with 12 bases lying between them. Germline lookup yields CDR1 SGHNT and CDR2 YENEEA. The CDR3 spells CASSSRGRAYNEQFF. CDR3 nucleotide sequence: TGTGCCAGCAGCTCCAGGGGACGGGCCTACAATGAGCAGTTCTTC. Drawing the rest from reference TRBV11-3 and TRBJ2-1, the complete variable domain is EAGVVQSPRYKIIEKKQPVAFWCNPISGHNTLYWYLQNLGQGPELLIRYENEEAVDDSQLPKDRFSAERLKGVDSTLKIQPAELGDSAVYLCASSSRGRAYNEQFFGPGTRLTVL.

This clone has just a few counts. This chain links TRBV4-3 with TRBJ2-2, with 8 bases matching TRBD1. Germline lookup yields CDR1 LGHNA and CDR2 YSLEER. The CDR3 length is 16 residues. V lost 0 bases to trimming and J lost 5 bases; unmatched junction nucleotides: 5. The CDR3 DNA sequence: TGCGCCAGCAGCCAAGAGTGGACAGGGCGAACCGGGGAGCTGTTTTTT. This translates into CASSQEWTGRTGELFF.

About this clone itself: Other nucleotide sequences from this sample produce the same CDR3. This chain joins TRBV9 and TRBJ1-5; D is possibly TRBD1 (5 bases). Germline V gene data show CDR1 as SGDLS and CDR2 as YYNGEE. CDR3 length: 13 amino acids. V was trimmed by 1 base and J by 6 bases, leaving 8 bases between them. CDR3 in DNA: TGTGCCAGCAGCGTACAGGGTGGTCAGCCCCAGCATTTT. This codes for CASSVQGGQPQHF. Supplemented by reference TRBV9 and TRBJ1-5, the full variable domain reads DSGVTQTPKHLITATGQRVTLRCSPRSGDLSVYWYQQSLDQGLQFLIQYYNGEERAKGNILERFSAQQFPDLHSELNLSSLELGDSALYFCASSVQGGQPQHFGDGTRLSIL.

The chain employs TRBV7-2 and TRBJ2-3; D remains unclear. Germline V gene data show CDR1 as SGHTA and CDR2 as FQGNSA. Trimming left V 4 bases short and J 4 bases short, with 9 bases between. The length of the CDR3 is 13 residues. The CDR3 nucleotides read TGTGCCAGCAGCTATAGACGGGCAGATACGCAGTATTTT. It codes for CASSYRRADTQYF. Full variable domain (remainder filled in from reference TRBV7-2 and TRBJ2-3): GAGVSQSPSNKVTEKGKDVELRCDPISGHTALYWYRQSLGQGLEFLIYFQGNSAPDKSGLPSDRFSAERTGGSVSTLTIQRTQQEDSAVYLCASSYRRADTQYFGPGTRLTVL.